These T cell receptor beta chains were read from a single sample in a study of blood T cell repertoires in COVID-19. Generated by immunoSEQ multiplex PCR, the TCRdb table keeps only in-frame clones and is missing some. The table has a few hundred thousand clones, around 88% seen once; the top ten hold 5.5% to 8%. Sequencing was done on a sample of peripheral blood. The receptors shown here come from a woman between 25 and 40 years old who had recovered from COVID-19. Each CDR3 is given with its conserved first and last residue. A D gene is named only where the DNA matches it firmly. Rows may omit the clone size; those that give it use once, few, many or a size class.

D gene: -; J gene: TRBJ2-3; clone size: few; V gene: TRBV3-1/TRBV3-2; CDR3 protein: CASRRGGGGTDTQYF; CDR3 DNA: TGTGCCAGCAGAAGGGGGGGCGGCGGGACAGATACGCAGTATTTT
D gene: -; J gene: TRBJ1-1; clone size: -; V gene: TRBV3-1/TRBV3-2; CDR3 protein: CASSPGRRRGSMNTEAFF; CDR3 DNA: TGTGCCAGCAGCCCCGGACGTCGTCGAGGGTCAATGAACACTGAAGCTTTCTTT
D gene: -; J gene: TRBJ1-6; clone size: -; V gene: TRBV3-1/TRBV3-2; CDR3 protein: CASSQAGGGYNSPLHF; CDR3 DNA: TGTGCCAGCAGCCAGGCCGGCGGGGGGTATAATTCACCCCTCCACTTT
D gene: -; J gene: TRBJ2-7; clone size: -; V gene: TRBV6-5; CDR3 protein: CASGETNSYEQYF; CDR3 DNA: TGTGCCAGCGGGGAGACAAACTCCTACGAGCAGTACTTC
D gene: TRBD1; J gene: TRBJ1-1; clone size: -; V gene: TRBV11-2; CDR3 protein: CASSFLTGRTEAFF; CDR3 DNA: TGTGCCAGCAGCTTCCTGACAGGGCGAACTGAAGCTTTCTTT
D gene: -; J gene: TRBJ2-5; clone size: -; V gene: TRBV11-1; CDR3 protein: CASSFREWEETQYF; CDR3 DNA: TGTGCCAGCAGCTTCAGGGAATGGGAAGAGACCCAGTACTTC
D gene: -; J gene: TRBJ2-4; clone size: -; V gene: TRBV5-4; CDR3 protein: CASSPQGGNKNIQYF; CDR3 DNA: TGTGCCAGCAGCCCCCAGGGGGGTAACAAAAACATTCAGTACTTC
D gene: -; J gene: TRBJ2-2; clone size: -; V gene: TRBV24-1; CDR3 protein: CATSDLRPRTESRITGELFF; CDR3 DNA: TGTGCCACCAGTGATTTGCGACCTCGGACAGAATCGAGGATCACCGGGGAGCTGTTTTTT
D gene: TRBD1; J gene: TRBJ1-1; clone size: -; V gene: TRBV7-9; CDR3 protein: CASSKDRGTEAFF; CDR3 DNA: TGTGCCAGCAGTAAGGACAGGGGTACTGAAGCTTTCTTT
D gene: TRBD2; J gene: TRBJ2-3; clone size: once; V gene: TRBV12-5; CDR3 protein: CASGAGLAGEVDTQYF; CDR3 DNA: TGTGCTAGTGGTGCCGGACTAGCGGGGGAGGTAGATACGCAGTATTTT
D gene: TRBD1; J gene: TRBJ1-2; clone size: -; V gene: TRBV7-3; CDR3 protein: CASSLGQDGGYTF; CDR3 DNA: TGTGCCAGCAGCTTGGGACAGGACGGCGGCTACACCTTC
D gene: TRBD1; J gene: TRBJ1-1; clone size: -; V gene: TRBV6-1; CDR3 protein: CASSEYGTGNTEAFF; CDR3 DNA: TGTGCCAGCAGTGAATATGGGACAGGGAACACTGAAGCTTTCTTT
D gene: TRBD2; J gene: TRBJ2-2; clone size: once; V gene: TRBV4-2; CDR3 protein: CASNPTGGAAGELFF; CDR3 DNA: TGTGCCAGCAACCCTACGGGGGGGGCCGCCGGGGAGCTGTTTTTT
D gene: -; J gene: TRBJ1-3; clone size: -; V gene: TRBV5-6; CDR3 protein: CASSLAGAISGNTIYF; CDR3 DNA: TGTGCCAGCAGCTTGGCCGGAGCGATCTCTGGAAACACCATATATTTT
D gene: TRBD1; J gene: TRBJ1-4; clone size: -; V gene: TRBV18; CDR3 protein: CASSGDRERATNEKLFF; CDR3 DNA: TGTGCCAGCTCCGGGGACAGGGAGCGAGCAACTAATGAAAAACTGTTTTTT
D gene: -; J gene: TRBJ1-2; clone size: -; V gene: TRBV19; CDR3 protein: CASSMRANYGYTF; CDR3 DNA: TGTGCCAGTAGTATGAGGGCTAACTATGGCTACACCTTC
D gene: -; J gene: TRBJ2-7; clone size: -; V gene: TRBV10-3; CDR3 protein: CAISPGSYEQYF; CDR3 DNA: TGTGCCATCAGTCCGGGGTCCTACGAGCAGTACTTC
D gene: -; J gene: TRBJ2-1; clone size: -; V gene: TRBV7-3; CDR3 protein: CASSPAGIDEQFF; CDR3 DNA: TGTGCCAGCAGCCCCGCGGGGATAGATGAGCAGTTCTTC
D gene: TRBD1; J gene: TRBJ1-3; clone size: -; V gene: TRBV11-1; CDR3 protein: CASSFRQGASGNTIYF; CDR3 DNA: TGTGCCAGCAGCTTCAGACAGGGGGCATCTGGAAACACCATATATTTT
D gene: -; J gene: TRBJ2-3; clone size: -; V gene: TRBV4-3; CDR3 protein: CASSQSAGSTDTQYF; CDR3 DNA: TGCGCCAGCAGCCAATCGGCAGGTAGCACAGATACGCAGTATTTT
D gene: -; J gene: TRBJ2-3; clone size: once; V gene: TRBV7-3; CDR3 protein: CASSKDGGSTDTQYF; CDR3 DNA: TGTGCCAGCAGCAAAGACGGGGGATCCACAGATACGCAGTATTTT
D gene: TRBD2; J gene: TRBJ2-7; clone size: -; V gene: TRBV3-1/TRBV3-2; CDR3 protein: CASSPEASGYNYEQYF; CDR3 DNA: TGTGCCAGCAGCCCAGAGGCTAGCGGGTACAACTACGAGCAGTACTTC
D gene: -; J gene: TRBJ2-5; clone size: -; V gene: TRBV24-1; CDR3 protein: CATSDSAGTGETQYF; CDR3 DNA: TGTGCCACCAGTGATTCTGCCGGGACTGGAGAGACCCAGTACTTC
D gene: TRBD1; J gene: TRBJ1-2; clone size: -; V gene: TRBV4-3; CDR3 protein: CASSQATGGFYGYTF; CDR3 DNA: TGCGCCAGCAGCCAAGCCACAGGGGGCTTCTATGGCTACACCTTC
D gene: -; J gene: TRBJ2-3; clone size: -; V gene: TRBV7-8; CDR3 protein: CASSLAEPLSSTDTQYF; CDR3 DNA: TGTGCCAGCAGCTTAGCGGAGCCACTCTCTAGCACAGATACGCAGTATTTT
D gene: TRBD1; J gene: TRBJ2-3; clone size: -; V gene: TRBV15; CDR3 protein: CATSRVRTGVGTDTQYF; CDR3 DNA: TGTGCCACCAGCAGAGTTCGAACAGGGGTGGGCACAGATACGCAGTATTTT
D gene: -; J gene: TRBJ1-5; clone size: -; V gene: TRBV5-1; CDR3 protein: CASSLEGLKGNQPQHF; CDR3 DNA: TGCGCCAGCAGCTTAGAGGGCCTTAAAGGCAATCAGCCCCAGCATTTT
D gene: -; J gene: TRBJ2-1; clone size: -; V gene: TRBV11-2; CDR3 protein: CASSPNGGGYNEQFF; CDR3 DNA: TGTGCCAGCAGCCCCAACGGGGGAGGATACAATGAGCAGTTCTTC
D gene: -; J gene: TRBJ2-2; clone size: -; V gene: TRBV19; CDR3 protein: CASMGALGTGELFF; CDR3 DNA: TGTGCCAGTATGGGGGCTCTTGGCACCGGGGAGCTGTTTTTT